The clone carrying this TCR beta chain was counted a few times. The method was immunoSEQ multiplex PCR; TCRdb's version includes in-frame clones alone and lacks a portion of them. The table shows around 2,500 clones, with approximately 90% occurring only once. These data belong to a study of chemoradiotherapy in HPV16-positive cancers. Germline lookup yields CDR1 LNHDA and CDR2 SQIVND (reference sequence). There are 14 residues in the CDR3. Trimming took 3 bases from V and 11 from J, leaving 19 bases between them. This rearrangement joins TRBV19 to TRBJ1-1; possibly TRBD1 for D (5 bases). The TCR was taken from a human donor with HPV-associated anogenital cancer. The material was tumor tissue, obtained from a patient who underwent chemoradiotherapy. The CDR3: CASSMAGAGLGAFF. The CDR3 coding sequence is TGTGCCAGTAGTATGGCTGGGGCAGGCCTTGGGGCTTTCTTT.